This T cell receptor beta chain is drawn from a study of blood T cell repertoires in COVID-19. About the research overall: Samples of COVID-19 (acute and convalescent) were obtained from the United States, Italy and Spain.

Germline assignment: CDR1 SGHNT and CDR2 YYREEE (reference sequence). V was shortened by 1 base and J by 1 base, with 15 bases between the two germline ends. This CDR3 has 17 residues. Profiled with immunoSEQ multiplex PCR; TCRdb holds only in-frame clones, not every one. The profile shows approximately 130,000 clones, roughly three quarters of them singletons. The V call is TRBV5-4, the J call TRBJ2-1, with a tentative D call TRBD1 (6 bases). Sequenced material: peripheral blood. This receptor was identified in a man at least 80 years old with acute or convalescent COVID-19. CDR3: CASSLITGTTSYNEQFF. For the CDR3, the DNA is TGTGCCAGCAGCTTGATTACCGGGACAACTTCCTACAATGAGCAGTTCTTC.